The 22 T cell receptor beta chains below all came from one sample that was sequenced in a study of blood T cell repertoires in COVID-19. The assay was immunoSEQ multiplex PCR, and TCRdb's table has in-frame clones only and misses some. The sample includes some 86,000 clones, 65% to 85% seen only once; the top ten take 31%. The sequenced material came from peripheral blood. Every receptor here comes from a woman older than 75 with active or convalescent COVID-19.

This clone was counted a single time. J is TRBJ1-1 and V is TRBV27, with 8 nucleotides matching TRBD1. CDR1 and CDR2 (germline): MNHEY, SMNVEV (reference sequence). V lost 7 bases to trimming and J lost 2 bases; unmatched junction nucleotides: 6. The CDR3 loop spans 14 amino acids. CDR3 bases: TGTGCCAGCAACCGCAGGGGGCTTAACACTGAAGCTTTCTTT. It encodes CASNRRGLNTEAFF.

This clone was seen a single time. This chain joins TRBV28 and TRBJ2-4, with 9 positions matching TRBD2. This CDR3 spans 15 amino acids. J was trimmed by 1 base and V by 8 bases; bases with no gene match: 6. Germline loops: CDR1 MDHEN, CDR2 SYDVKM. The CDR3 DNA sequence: TGTGCCAGCCAGGTAGCGGGAGCGGCCAAAAACATTCAGTACTTC. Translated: CASQVAGAAKNIQYF.

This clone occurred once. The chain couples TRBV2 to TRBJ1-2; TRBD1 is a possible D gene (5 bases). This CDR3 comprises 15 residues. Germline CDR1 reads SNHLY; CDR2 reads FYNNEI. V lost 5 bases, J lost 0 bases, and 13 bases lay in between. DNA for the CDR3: TGTGCCAGCAGTCACCCGACAGCAGCTAACTATGGCTACACCTTC. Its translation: CASSHPTAANYGYTF.

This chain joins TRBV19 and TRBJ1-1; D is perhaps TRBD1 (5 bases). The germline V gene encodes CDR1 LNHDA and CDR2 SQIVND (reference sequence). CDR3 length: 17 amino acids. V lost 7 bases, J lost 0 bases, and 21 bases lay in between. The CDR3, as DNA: TGTGCCAGTACCCCCCTCGGGGGGGATTCCATGAACACTGAAGCTTTCTTT. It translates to CASTPLGGDSMNTEAFF. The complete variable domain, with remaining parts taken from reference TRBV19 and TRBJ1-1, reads DGGITQSPKYLFRKEGQNVTLSCEQNLNHDAMYWYRQDPGQGLRLIYYSQIVNDFQKGDIAEGYSVSREKKESFPLTVTSAQKNPTAFYLCASTPLGGDSMNTEAFFGQGTRLTVV.

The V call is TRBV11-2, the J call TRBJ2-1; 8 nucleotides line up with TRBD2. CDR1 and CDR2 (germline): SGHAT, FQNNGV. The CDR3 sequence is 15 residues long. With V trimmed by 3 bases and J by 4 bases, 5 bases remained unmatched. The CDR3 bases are TGTGCCAGCAGCTTTCAGCGGGAGTCTTACAATGAGCAGTTCTTC. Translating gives CASSFQRESYNEQFF. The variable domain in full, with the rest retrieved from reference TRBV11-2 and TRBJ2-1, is EAGVAQSPRYKIIEKRQSVAFWCNPISGHATLYWYQQILGQGPKLLIQFQNNGVVDDSQLPKDRFSAERLKGVDSTLKIQPAKLEDSAVYLCASSFQRESYNEQFFGPGTRLTVL.

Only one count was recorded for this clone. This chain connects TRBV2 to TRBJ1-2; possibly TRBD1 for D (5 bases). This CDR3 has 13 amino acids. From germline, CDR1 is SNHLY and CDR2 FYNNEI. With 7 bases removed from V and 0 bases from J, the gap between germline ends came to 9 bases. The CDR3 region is CASIIGANYGYTF. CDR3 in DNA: TGTGCCAGCATTATAGGGGCTAACTATGGCTACACCTTC.

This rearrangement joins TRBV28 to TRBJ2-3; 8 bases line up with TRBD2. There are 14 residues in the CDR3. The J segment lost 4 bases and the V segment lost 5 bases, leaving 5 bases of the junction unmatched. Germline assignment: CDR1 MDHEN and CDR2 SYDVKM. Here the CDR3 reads CASSLSGSPDTQYF. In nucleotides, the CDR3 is TGTGCCAGCAGTCTAAGCGGGAGTCCAGATACGCAGTATTTT.

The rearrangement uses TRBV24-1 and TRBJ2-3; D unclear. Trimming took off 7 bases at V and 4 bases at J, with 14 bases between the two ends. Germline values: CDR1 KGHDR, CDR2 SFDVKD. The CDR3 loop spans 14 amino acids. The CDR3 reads CATRGIDMPDTQYF. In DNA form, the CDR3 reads TGTGCCACCAGAGGCATCGACATGCCAGATACGCAGTATTTT.

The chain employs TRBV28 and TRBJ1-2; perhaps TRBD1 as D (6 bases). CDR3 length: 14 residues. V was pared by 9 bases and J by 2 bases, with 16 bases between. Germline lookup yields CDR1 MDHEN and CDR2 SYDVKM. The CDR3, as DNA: TGTGCCAGTCTAGGGGGAGAAGGGAACTATGGCTACACCTTC. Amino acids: CASLGGEGNYGYTF.

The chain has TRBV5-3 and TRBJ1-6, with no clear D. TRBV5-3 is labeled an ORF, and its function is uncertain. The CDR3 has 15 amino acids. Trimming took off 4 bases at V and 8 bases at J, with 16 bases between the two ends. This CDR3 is CARSPGEHVDSPLHF. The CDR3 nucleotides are TGTGCCAGAAGCCCGGGTGAACACGTGGATTCACCCCTCCACTTT.

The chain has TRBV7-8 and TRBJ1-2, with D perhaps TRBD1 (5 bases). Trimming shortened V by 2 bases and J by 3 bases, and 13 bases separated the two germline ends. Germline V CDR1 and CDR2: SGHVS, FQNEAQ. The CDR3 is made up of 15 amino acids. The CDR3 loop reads CASSLIQGMDYGYTF. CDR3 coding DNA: TGTGCCAGCAGCTTAATCCAGGGTATGGACTATGGCTACACCTTC.

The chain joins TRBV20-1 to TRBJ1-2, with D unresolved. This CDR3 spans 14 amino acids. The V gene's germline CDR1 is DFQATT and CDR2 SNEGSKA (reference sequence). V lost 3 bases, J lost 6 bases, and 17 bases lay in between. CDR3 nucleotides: TGCAGTGCTAGTCCCGGTCGTGGGGAGGATGGCTACACCTTC. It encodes CSASPGRGEDGYTF.

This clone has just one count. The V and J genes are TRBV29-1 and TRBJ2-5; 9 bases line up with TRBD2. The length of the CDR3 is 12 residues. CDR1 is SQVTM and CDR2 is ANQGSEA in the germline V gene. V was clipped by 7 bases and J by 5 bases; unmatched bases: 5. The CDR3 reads CSGSGSMETQYF. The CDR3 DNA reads TGCAGCGGTAGCGGGAGCATGGAGACCCAGTACTTC.

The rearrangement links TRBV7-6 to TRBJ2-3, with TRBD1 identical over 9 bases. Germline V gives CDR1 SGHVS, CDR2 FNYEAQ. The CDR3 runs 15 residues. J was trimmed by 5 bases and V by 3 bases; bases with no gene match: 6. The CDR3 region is CASSFAGTGRDTQYF. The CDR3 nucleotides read TGTGCCAGCAGCTTTGCGGGGACAGGGAGAGATACGCAGTATTTT.

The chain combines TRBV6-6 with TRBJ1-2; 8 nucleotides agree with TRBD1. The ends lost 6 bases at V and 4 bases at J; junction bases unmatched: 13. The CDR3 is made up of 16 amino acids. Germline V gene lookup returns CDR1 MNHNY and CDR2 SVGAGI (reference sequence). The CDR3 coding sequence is TGTGCCAGCAGCCACAGCAGGGGGCTGAAGTCCTATGGCTACACCTTC. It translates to CASSHSRGLKSYGYTF.

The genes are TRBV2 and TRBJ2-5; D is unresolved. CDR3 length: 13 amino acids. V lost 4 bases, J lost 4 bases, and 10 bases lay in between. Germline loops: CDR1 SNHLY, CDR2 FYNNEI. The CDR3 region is CASSVVVGETQYF. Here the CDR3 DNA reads TGTGCCAGCAGTGTAGTAGTCGGAGAGACCCAGTACTTC.

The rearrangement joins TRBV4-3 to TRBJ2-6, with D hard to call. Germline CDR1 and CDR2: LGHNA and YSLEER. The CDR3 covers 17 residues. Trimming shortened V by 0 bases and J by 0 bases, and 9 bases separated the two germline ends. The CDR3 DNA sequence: TGCGCCAGCAGCCAAGAGGTGGCTCACTCTGGGGCCAACGTCCTGACTTTC. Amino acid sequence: CASSQEVAHSGANVLTF.

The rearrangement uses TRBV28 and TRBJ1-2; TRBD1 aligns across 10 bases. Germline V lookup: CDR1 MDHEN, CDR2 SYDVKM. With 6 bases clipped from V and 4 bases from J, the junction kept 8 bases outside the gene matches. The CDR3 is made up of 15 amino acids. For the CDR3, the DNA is TGTGCCAGCAGCGAATCGGGACAGGGGACCTATGGCTACACCTTC. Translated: CASSESGQGTYGYTF.

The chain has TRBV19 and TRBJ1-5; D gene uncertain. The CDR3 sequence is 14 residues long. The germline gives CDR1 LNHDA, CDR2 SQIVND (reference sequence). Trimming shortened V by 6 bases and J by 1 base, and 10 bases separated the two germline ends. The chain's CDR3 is CASSEQSSNQPQHF. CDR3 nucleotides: TGTGCCAGTAGCGAACAGAGCAGCAATCAGCCCCAGCATTTT.

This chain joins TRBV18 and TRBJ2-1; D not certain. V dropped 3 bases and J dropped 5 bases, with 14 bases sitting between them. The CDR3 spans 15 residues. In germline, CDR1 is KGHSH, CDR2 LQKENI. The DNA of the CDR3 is TGTGCCAGCTCACCGTTCCGTGAGGTTCACAATGAGCAGTTCTTC. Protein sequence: CASSPFREVHNEQFF.

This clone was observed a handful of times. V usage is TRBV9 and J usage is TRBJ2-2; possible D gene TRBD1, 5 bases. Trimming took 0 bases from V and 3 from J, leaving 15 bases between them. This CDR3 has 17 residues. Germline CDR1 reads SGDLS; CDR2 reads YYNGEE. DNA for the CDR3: TGTGCCAGCAGCGTAGGGGCCGGCAGGGCAGACACCGGGGAGCTGTTTTTT. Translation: CASSVGAGRADTGELFF. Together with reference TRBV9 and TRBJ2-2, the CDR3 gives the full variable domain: DSGVTQTPKHLITATGQRVTLRCSPRSGDLSVYWYQQSLDQGLQFLIQYYNGEERAKGNILERFSAQQFPDLHSELNLSSLELGDSALYFCASSVGAGRADTGELFFGEGSRLTVL.

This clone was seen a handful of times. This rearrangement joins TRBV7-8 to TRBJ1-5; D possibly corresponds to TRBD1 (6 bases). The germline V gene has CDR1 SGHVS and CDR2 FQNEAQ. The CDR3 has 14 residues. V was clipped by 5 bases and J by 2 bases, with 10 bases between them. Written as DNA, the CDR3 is TGTGCCAGCAGCGTCAACAGGGGCAATCAGCCCCAGCATTTT. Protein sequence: CASSVNRGNQPQHF. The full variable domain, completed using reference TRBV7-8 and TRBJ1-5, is GAGVSQSPRYKVAKRGQDVALRCDPISGHVSLFWYQQALGQGPEFLTYFQNEAQLDKSGLPSDRFFAERPEGSVSTLKIQRTQQEDSAVYLCASSVNRGNQPQHFGDGTRLSIL.